The 5 T cell receptor beta chains given below trace back to one sample, sequenced in a study of cytomegalovirus exposure and HLA in healthy donors. The protocol was immunoSEQ multiplex PCR, while the TCRdb copy is restricted to in-frame clones and leaves out a portion. The sample carries tens of thousands of clones, about 90% recorded once. The sample comprised PBMCs. Receptors were obtained from a man aged 18 to 35 in good health and CMV-seronegative.

This chain links TRBV7-9 with TRBJ2-7; D perhaps matches TRBD1 (5 bases). Trimming removed 5 bases at V and 5 bases at J, with 16 bases between. In germline, CDR1 is SEHNR, CDR2 FQNEAQ (reference sequence). CDR3 length equals 14 residues. In DNA form, the CDR3 reads TGTGCCAGCAGCCATTCCCAGGGCAGGCACGAGCAGTACTTC. Translation: CASSHSQGRHEQYF.

V and J are TRBV9 and TRBJ2-2; a weak D match, TRBD2 (5 bases). Trimming removed 5 bases at V and 3 bases at J, with 11 bases between. CDR1 SGDLS and CDR2 YYNGEE come from the germline V gene. The length of the CDR3 is 14 residues. Here the CDR3 reads CASSPFGDTGELFF. The CDR3 DNA is TGTGCCAGCAGTCCTTTCGGGGACACCGGGGAGCTGTTTTTT.

The chain carries TRBV6-5 and TRBJ2-1, with 10 bases lining up with TRBD2. This CDR3 is built from 15 residues. J was trimmed by 6 bases and V by 6 bases; bases with no gene match: 8. Germline CDR1 reads MNHEY; CDR2 reads SVGAGI. The chain's CDR3 is CASRLAGGIGNEQFF. DNA of the CDR3: TGTGCCAGCAGATTAGCGGGAGGAATTGGCAATGAGCAGTTCTTC.

The V gene is TRBV7-9, the J gene TRBJ2-7, with TRBD2 identical over 10 bases. The CDR3 runs 15 residues. V gave up 4 bases and J gave up 4 bases; unmatched junction bases: 7. The germline V gene has CDR1 SEHNR and CDR2 FQNEAQ (reference sequence). The CDR3 nucleotides read TGTGCCAGCAGCTCGGAGGCTAGCGGGAGATACGAGCAGTACTTC. It translates to CASSSEASGRYEQYF.

The chain recombines TRBV19 with TRBJ2-1; no reliable D call. This CDR3 is built from 17 residues. V was trimmed by 5 bases and J by 4 bases, leaving 21 bases between them. In germline, CDR1 is LNHDA, CDR2 SQIVND (reference sequence). The CDR3 reads CASSQRIGSRIYNEQFF. The CDR3, as DNA: TGTGCCAGTAGTCAGCGAATAGGATCTCGCATTTACAATGAGCAGTTCTTC.